The 27 T cell receptor beta chains listed next were all sequenced from one sample in a study of blood T cell repertoires in COVID-19. TCRdb's table, derived via immunoSEQ multiplex PCR, lists solely in-frame clones and lacks some. Of some 140,000 clones in the sample, about 80% were seen once. Material: peripheral blood. The receptor set was obtained from a woman in her sixties with acute or convalescent COVID-19.

This sequence joins TRBV5-5 and TRBJ2-7; D is possibly TRBD1 (5 bases). V was pared by 4 bases and J by 7 bases, with 18 bases between. The CDR3 has 14 residues. The germline CDR1 and CDR2 sequences are SGHKS and YYEKEE (reference sequence). The CDR3 region is CASSIQEPVGEQYF. In DNA form, the CDR3 reads TGTGCCAGCAGCATACAGGAACCCGTGGGGGAGCAGTACTTC.

This chain joins TRBV7-9 and TRBJ2-3; D possibly corresponds to TRBD1 (5 bases). V lost 2 bases to trimming and J lost 5 bases, with 8 bases between them. The length of the CDR3 is 13 residues. Germline assignment: CDR1 SEHNR and CDR2 FQNEAQ (reference sequence). The CDR3 sequence: CASSLSRVDTQYF. CDR3 DNA: TGTGCCAGCAGCTTAAGCAGGGTAGATACGCAGTATTTT.

The J gene is TRBJ2-1, the V gene TRBV5-8, with D unresolved. Per germline, CDR1 SGHTS and CDR2 YDEGEE. This CDR3 contains 17 residues. V gave up 0 bases and J gave up 2 bases, with 15 bases separating them. CDR3 amino acids: CASSLASPGRPYNEQFF. The CDR3 DNA is TGTGCCAGCAGCTTGGCTAGTCCGGGTAGGCCCTACAATGAGCAGTTCTTC.

The V and J genes are TRBV2 and TRBJ2-2, with D unresolved. Germline values: CDR1 SNHLY, CDR2 FYNNEI. Trimming took off 4 bases at V and 1 base at J, with 10 bases between the two ends. The CDR3 loop spans 15 amino acids. The CDR3 region has the DNA TGTGCCAGCAGTGGAGCCAGCGTGAACACCGGGGAGCTGTTTTTT. Translated, it gives CASSGASVNTGELFF.

This chain links TRBV7-3 with TRBJ2-7, with 8 bases matching TRBD1. From germline, CDR1 is SGHTA and CDR2 FQGTGA. J lost 6 bases, V lost 0 bases, and 1 base had no gene match. The CDR3 sequence is 13 residues long. The CDR3 loop is CASSLTTGGEQYV. CDR3 DNA: TGTGCCAGCAGCTTAACTACAGGGGGCGAGCAGTACGTC.

About this clone itself: Other nucleotide sequences in the sample specify the same CDR3. The V gene is TRBV28, the J gene TRBJ1-5, with D possibly being TRBD1 (5 bases). V shed 3 bases and J shed 2 bases, with 8 bases lying between them. Per germline, CDR1 MDHEN and CDR2 SYDVKM. The CDR3 consists of 14 residues. The CDR3: CASSFGRGNQPQHF. The DNA for the CDR3 is TGTGCCAGCAGTTTTGGCAGGGGCAATCAGCCCCAGCATTTT.

V and J are TRBV4-2 and TRBJ1-2; D unclear. Deletions cut 5 bases from V and 0 bases from J, with 13 bases between. The CDR3 length is 15 residues. CDR1 and CDR2 (germline): LGHNA, YNFKEQ. The CDR3 coding sequence is TGTGCCAGCAGCGATCAGGCTATAGCTAACTATGGCTACACCTTC. This codes for CASSDQAIANYGYTF.

The genes are TRBV7-9 and TRBJ1-3, with D tentatively TRBD1 (5 bases). Germline V lookup: CDR1 SEHNR, CDR2 FQNEAQ (reference sequence). The CDR3 covers 15 residues. Deletions cut 6 bases from V and 0 bases from J, with 12 bases between. The CDR3 protein is CASSSRGSSGNTIYF. DNA for the CDR3: TGTGCCAGCAGTTCTAGGGGCAGCTCTGGAAACACCATATATTTT. Looking up the rest from reference TRBV7-9 and TRBJ1-3 gives the full variable domain: DTGVSQNPRHKITKRGQNVTFRCDPISEHNRLYWYRQTLGQGPEFLTYFQNEAQLEKSRLLSDRFSAERPKGSFSTLEIQRTEQGDSAMYLCASSSRGSSGNTIYFGEGSWLTVV.

This clone was detected only once. CDR3 region: CASSALQAPPVYGYTF. The DNA of the CDR3 is TGTGCCAGCAGCGCTCTTCAGGCACCGCCCGTCTATGGCTACACCTTC. This chain connects TRBV2 to TRBJ1-2; no clear D gene. The germline V and J ends were trimmed by 6 bases and 4 bases, with 21 bases remaining between them. Germline V gives CDR1 SNHLY, CDR2 FYNNEI. The CDR3 runs 16 residues.

V and J are TRBV28 and TRBJ1-3; no definite D call. CDR1 and CDR2 from the germline V gene are MDHEN and SYDVKM. The CDR3 sequence is 17 residues long. Trimming shortened V by 5 bases and J by 2 bases, and 19 bases separated the two germline ends. DNA for the CDR3: TGTGCCAGCAGTCGACCGCGTCGCGGGGTGCCTGGAAACACCATATATTTT. It yields the protein CASSRPRRGVPGNTIYF.

CDR3 DNA: TGTGCCAGCAGCCAAGTGAGGAGAGGGATGTACAATGAGCAGTTCTTC. Protein sequence: CASSQVRRGMYNEQFF. V is TRBV3-1 (or the pseudogene TRBV3-2) and J is TRBJ2-1; tentatively, D is TRBD2 (5 bases). Germline CDR1 LGHDT, CDR2 YNNKEL (reference sequence). The V end was cut by 1 base, the J end by 4 bases, with 14 bases between. The CDR3 runs 16 residues.

The chain recombines TRBV5-5 with TRBJ1-1; D gene uncertain. Germline values: CDR1 SGHKS, CDR2 YYEKEE (reference sequence). V was clipped by 0 bases and J by 4 bases, with 10 bases between them. The CDR3 runs to 14 residues. CDR3 DNA sequence: TGTGCCAGCAGCTTGGTCAGGTCCGGCACTGAAGCTTTCTTT. It yields the protein CASSLVRSGTEAFF.

This clone was detected only a few times. The chain carries TRBV5-5 and TRBJ1-2; 9 nucleotides line up with TRBD1. Germline CDR1 reads SGHKS; CDR2 reads YYEKEE (reference sequence). The V and J ends lost 4 bases and 2 bases, in that order; junction bases with no gene match: 6. The CDR3 consists of 15 residues. CDR3 amino acids: CASSPGQGQNYGYTF. The CDR3 region has the DNA TGTGCCAGCAGCCCGGGACAGGGTCAGAACTATGGCTACACCTTC.

This clone was seen only a few times. The DNA for the CDR3 is TGTGCCAGTATGCTAGGAGGGGTACGAGGAACTGAAGCTTTCTTT. Amino acid sequence: CASMLGGVRGTEAFF. The chain combines TRBV6-5 with TRBJ1-1; TRBD1 might be the D (5 bases). The CDR3 loop spans 15 amino acids. V was trimmed by 9 bases and J by 5 bases, leaving 22 bases between them. CDR1 and CDR2 from the germline V gene are MNHEY and SVGAGI.

The chain combines TRBV28 with TRBJ1-5; 8 nucleotides line up with TRBD1. CDR1 and CDR2 from the germline V gene are MDHEN and SYDVKM. V was clipped by 5 bases and J by 7 bases; unmatched bases: 10. This CDR3 is 15 amino acids long. CDR3 residues: CASSKRSGGGQPQHF. As DNA, the CDR3 is TGTGCCAGCAGTAAGAGATCAGGGGGCGGCCAGCCCCAGCATTTT.

This clone was seen more than once but under ten times. The chain uses TRBV19 and TRBJ1-5; D possibly corresponds to TRBD1 (5 bases). CDR3 size: 15 residues. Per the germline V gene, CDR1 is LNHDA and CDR2 is SQIVND (reference sequence). V gave up 4 bases and J gave up 0 bases, with 10 bases separating them. The CDR3 nucleotides are TGTGCCAGTAGTAGAAGCAGGGATAGCAATCAGCCCCAGCATTTT. Its protein is CASSRSRDSNQPQHF.

The chain links TRBV12-3 or TRBV12-4 to TRBJ1-1; no firm D call. The V end was cut by 0 bases, the J end by 7 bases, with 9 bases between. The CDR3 runs 13 residues. This CDR3 is CASSLAVGSEAFF. The CDR3 nucleotides read TGTGCCAGCAGTTTAGCGGTTGGCAGTGAAGCTTTCTTT.

J is TRBJ1-1 and V is TRBV6-6; no definite D call. The CDR3 spans 14 residues. Per the germline V gene, CDR1 is MNHNY and CDR2 is SVGAGI (reference sequence). The V end was cut by 7 bases, the J end by 4 bases, with 16 bases between. The CDR3 nucleotides read TGTGCCAGCACCTCTTATAAGGAGTCCACTGAAGCTTTCTTT. Translated, it gives CASTSYKESTEAFF.

The chain links TRBV5-1 to TRBJ1-3; a weak D match, TRBD1 (5 bases). The V end lost 7 bases, the J end lost 2 bases, and 19 bases lay between the germline ends. From germline, CDR1 is SGHRS and CDR2 YFSETQ. CDR3 size: 16 residues. Here the CDR3 reads CASSLSRVDTGNTIYF. The CDR3 region has the DNA TGCGCCAGCTCACTAAGCAGGGTCGATACTGGAAACACCATATATTTT.

DNA for the CDR3: TGTGCCAGCAGCATGGACAGGGGAGTTACTGAAGCTTTCTTT. It codes for CASSMDRGVTEAFF. The J gene is TRBJ1-1, the V gene TRBV5-4; TRBD1 aligns across 9 bases. CDR3 size: 14 residues. The V gene end was trimmed by 4 bases and the J gene end by 5 bases; junction bases not matched to a gene: 6. In germline, CDR1 is SGHNT, CDR2 YYREEE (reference sequence). Together with reference TRBV5-4 and TRBJ1-1, the CDR3 gives the full variable domain: ETGVTQSPTHLIKTRGQQVTLRCSSQSGHNTVSWYQQALGQGPQFIFQYYREEENGRGNFPPRFSGLQFPNYSSELNVNALELDDSALYLCASSMDRGVTEAFFGQGTRLTVV.

V is TRBV7-8 and J is TRBJ1-4; D is perhaps TRBD1 (6 bases). Germline-derived CDR1 and CDR2 are SGHVS and FQNEAQ. Trimming removed 5 bases at V and 8 bases at J, with 21 bases between. The CDR3 sequence is 16 residues long. The CDR3 region is CASSTVGLGGREKLFF. CDR3 in DNA: TGTGCCAGCAGCACAGTGGGTTTAGGGGGACGAGAAAAACTGTTTTTT.

The chain links TRBV6-6 to TRBJ2-1, with D maybe TRBD2 (6 bases). The CDR3 runs to 14 residues. Germline V CDR1 and CDR2: MNHNY, SVGAGI (reference sequence). V shed 2 bases and J shed 6 bases, with 11 bases lying between them. The CDR3 loop is CASSYLAGPNEQFF. The CDR3 DNA reads as TGTGCCAGCAGTTACCTGGCGGGGCCCAATGAGCAGTTCTTC.

V and J are TRBV2 and TRBJ2-7; 7 positions match TRBD1. The CDR3 is 11 amino acids. The germline V gene encodes CDR1 SNHLY and CDR2 FYNNEI. J was trimmed by 9 bases and V by 6 bases; bases with no gene match: 5. CDR3 region: CASSRGSGQYV. The DNA for the CDR3 is TGTGCCAGCAGCAGGGGGTCGGGGCAGTACGTC.

This chain connects TRBV29-1 to TRBJ1-1, with 8 bases aligning to TRBD1. J gave up 1 base and V 6 bases, and 1 base lay outside the gene matches. Germline V gives CDR1 SQVTM, CDR2 ANQGSEA. The CDR3 extends over 12 amino acids. This CDR3 is CSVGQENTEAFF. The CDR3 DNA sequence: TGCAGCGTGGGACAGGAGAACACTGAAGCTTTCTTT.

The gene calls are TRBV14 and TRBJ1-1; possible D gene TRBD1, 5 bases. Trimming took off 4 bases at V and 13 bases at J, with 19 bases between the two ends. Germline V gives CDR1 SGHDN, CDR2 FVKESK. The CDR3 consists of 13 residues. The CDR3 sequence: CASSPRVGELGFF. The DNA of the CDR3 is TGTGCCAGCAGCCCCAGAGTAGGGGAATTAGGTTTCTTT.

J is TRBJ2-7 and V is TRBV3-1 (or the pseudogene TRBV3-2), with 12 bases matching TRBD1. V was clipped by 5 bases and J by 9 bases; unmatched bases: 14. The CDR3 spans 16 residues. Per the germline V gene, CDR1 is LGHDT and CDR2 is YNNKEL (reference sequence). The CDR3 region is CASSSHGGQGASAQYF. The CDR3 nucleotides are TGTGCCAGCAGCTCTCACGGGGGACAGGGGGCTTCGGCGCAGTACTTC.

This rearrangement joins TRBV6-5 to TRBJ2-2; 7 bases fit TRBD2. V was pared by 8 bases and J by 3 bases, with 9 bases of the junction left unmatched. The CDR3 extends over 15 amino acids. The germline V gene has CDR1 MNHEY and CDR2 SVGAGI. As DNA, the CDR3 is TGTGCCAGCGACCCCCGGGACTACCACACCGGGGAGCTGTTTTTT. This sequence encodes CASDPRDYHTGELFF.